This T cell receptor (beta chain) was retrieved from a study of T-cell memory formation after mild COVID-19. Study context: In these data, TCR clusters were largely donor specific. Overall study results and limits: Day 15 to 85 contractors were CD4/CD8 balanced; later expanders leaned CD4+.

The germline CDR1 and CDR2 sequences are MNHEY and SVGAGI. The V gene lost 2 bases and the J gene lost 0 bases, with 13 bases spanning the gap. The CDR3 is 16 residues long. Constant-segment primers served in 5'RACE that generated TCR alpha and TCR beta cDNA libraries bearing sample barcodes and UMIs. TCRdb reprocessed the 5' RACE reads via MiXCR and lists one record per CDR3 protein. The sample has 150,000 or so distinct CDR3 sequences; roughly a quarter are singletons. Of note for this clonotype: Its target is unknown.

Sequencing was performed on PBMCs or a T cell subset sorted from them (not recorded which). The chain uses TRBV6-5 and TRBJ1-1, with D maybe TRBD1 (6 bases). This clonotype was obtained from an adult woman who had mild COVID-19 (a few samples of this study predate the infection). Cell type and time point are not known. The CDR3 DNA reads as TGTGCCAGCAGTTACGTTCGGGGACATATGAACACTGAAGCTTTCTTT. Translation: CASSYVRGHMNTEAFF.